The 29 T cell receptor beta chains below come from one sample, sequenced in a study of cytomegalovirus exposure and HLA in healthy donors. This PCR relied on a set of 60 Vbeta primers and 13 Jbeta primers. Sequencing was performed with immunoSEQ multiplex PCR; in TCRdb, only in-frame clones are kept and a portion is missing. In the table there are around 120,000 clones, 70% of which are singletons. The sequenced material came from PBMCs. The receptors were sampled from a man aged 40-55 years in good health and CMV-seropositive.

The CDR3 nucleotides read TGTGCCAGCAGCTCAGAGGGGGGGACCAATCAGCCCCAGCATTTT. Translating gives CASSSEGGTNQPQHF. This chain joins TRBV7-2 and TRBJ1-5; maybe TRBD1 (6 bases). The CDR3 runs 15 residues. Between the trimmed V and J ends, which lost 4 bases and 3 bases, there was a span of 13 bases. The germline V gene encodes CDR1 SGHTA and CDR2 FQGNSA.

The rearrangement joins TRBV5-4 to TRBJ2-7, with D tentatively TRBD1 (6 bases). Looked up from germline, CDR1 is SGHNT and CDR2 is YYREEE (reference sequence). The CDR3 sequence is 13 residues long. Deletions cut 4 bases from V and 3 bases from J, with 11 bases between. Written as DNA, the CDR3 is TGTGCCAGCAGCAGCCGGGACAACTACGAGCAGTACTTC. The encoded protein is CASSSRDNYEQYF.

The chain joins TRBV27 to TRBJ2-2; D is perhaps TRBD1 (6 bases). The CDR3 is 13 residues long. Trimming shortened V by 3 bases and J by 6 bases, and 8 bases separated the two germline ends. Germline V CDR1 and CDR2: MNHEY, SMNVEV (reference sequence). DNA for the CDR3: TGTGCCAGCAGTTTTGGGGGCGCCGGGGAGCTGTTTTTT. This translates into CASSFGGAGELFF.

The chain recombines TRBV5-5 with TRBJ2-3; D is unresolved. Trimming stripped 4 bases from V and 3 bases from J, with 12 bases between. Per germline, CDR1 SGHKS and CDR2 YYEKEE (reference sequence). This CDR3 contains 14 residues. This chain's CDR3 is CASSPKSVTDTQYF. CDR3 DNA sequence: TGTGCCAGCAGCCCAAAGAGTGTGACAGATACGCAGTATTTT.

The chain employs TRBV19 and TRBJ2-5; 9 bases line up with TRBD1. The CDR3 totals 15 residues. With 5 bases clipped from V and 2 bases from J, the junction kept 6 bases outside the gene matches. Per the germline V gene, CDR1 is LNHDA and CDR2 is SQIVND (reference sequence). CDR3 loop: CASSPGTGSQETQYF. The CDR3 DNA follows: TGTGCCAGTAGTCCGGGGACAGGGAGTCAAGAGACCCAGTACTTC.

The chain is built from TRBV5-4 and TRBJ2-1, with a weak D call TRBD2 (6 bases). Between the trimmed V and J ends, which lost 4 bases and 0 bases, there was a span of 8 bases. The CDR3 is 14 residues long. CDR1 is SGHNT, CDR2 YYREEE, per germline (reference sequence). The CDR3 bases are TGTGCCAGCAGCCCGGGGGACTCCTACAATGAGCAGTTCTTC. It translates to CASSPGDSYNEQFF. The whole variable domain, filled in from reference TRBV5-4 and TRBJ2-1, reads ETGVTQSPTHLIKTRGQQVTLRCSSQSGHNTVSWYQQALGQGPQFIFQYYREEENGRGNFPPRFSGLQFPNYSSELNVNALELDDSALYLCASSPGDSYNEQFFGPGTRLTVL.

The chain links TRBV29-1 to TRBJ2-7; D ambiguous. Germline loops: CDR1 SQVTM, CDR2 ANQGSEA. The CDR3 length is 12 residues. Trimming cost V 1 base and J 3 bases, with 7 bases left between them. The CDR3 here is CSVEGLGYEQYF. In nucleotides, the CDR3 is TGCAGCGTTGAAGGACTGGGCTACGAGCAGTACTTC.

CDR3 DNA sequence: TGCGCCAGCAGGCCCGGGACAGGGGGCTATGAGCAGTTCTTC. It codes for CASRPGTGGYEQFF. The V gene is TRBV5-1, the J gene TRBJ2-1, with 12 bases aligning to TRBD1. The junction had 5 bases not matched to a gene; V was cut back by 5 bases and J by 8 bases. Germline CDR1 reads SGHRS; CDR2 reads YFSETQ. The CDR3 is 14 residues long.

The sample holds a few counts of this clone. The chain carries TRBV4-1 and TRBJ2-1; TRBD2 agrees at 9 bases. CDR3 length: 17 residues. Germline V CDR1 and CDR2: MGHRA, YSYEKL. Trimming took 0 bases from V and 3 from J; bases not matched to a gene: 6. Here the CDR3 reads CASSQDRGSGSYNEQFF. The CDR3 region has the DNA TGCGCCAGCAGCCAAGATCGGGGTAGCGGGAGCTACAATGAGCAGTTCTTC.

J is TRBJ1-5 and V is TRBV4-1; 8 bases match TRBD1. Germline CDR1 and CDR2: MGHRA and YSYEKL. The CDR3 is 15 residues long. With 1 base clipped from V and 5 bases from J, the junction kept 4 bases outside the gene matches. The CDR3 reads CASSQGTGPYQPQHF. The DNA for the CDR3 is TGCGCCAGCAGCCAAGGGACAGGGCCTTATCAGCCCCAGCATTTT.

The chain employs TRBV7-3 and TRBJ2-1, with D possibly being TRBD2 (8 bases). This CDR3 has 16 amino acids. Germline loops: CDR1 SGHTA, CDR2 FQGTGA. The V and J ends lost 5 bases and 0 bases respectively, with 14 bases between them. Here the CDR3 reads CASSPGGTSSYNEQFF. Written as DNA, the CDR3 is TGTGCCAGCAGCCCAGGGGGGACTAGCTCCTACAATGAGCAGTTCTTC.

The chain joins TRBV7-9 to TRBJ1-2; 7 nucleotides line up with TRBD1. CDR1 is SEHNR and CDR2 is FQNEAQ in the germline V gene (reference sequence). Losses at the gene ends were 1 base for V and 7 bases for J; bases not matched to a gene: 6. This CDR3 is built from 14 residues. CDR3 coding DNA: TGTGCCAGCAGCTTAGAAGGGGGCGCCGGTGGCTACACCTTC. Amino acid sequence: CASSLEGGAGGYTF.

This chain connects TRBV28 to TRBJ1-1; 7 bases agree with TRBD1. This CDR3 is 15 amino acids long. V dropped 6 bases and J dropped 1; count of bases not matched to a gene: 8. Germline values: CDR1 MDHEN, CDR2 SYDVKM. DNA for the CDR3: TGTGCCAGCAGCCCACCCGACAGGGCGAACACTGAAGCTTTCTTT. As protein: CASSPPDRANTEAFF. Filled out from reference TRBV28 and TRBJ1-1, the complete variable domain reads DVKVTQSSRYLVKRTGEKVFLECVQDMDHENMFWYRQDPGLGLRLIYFSYDVKMKEKGDIPEGYSVSREKKERFSLILESASTNQTSMYLCASSPPDRANTEAFFGQGTRLTVV.

The J gene is TRBJ2-5, the V gene TRBV30; 8 bases are shared with TRBD1. The DNA end is a closer match to TRBJ2-7, so the J assignment may be wrong. Germline V lookup: CDR1 GTSNPN, CDR2 SVGIG (reference sequence). The CDR3 has 15 residues. This chain's CDR3 is CAWRPQGARLNEQYF. In nucleotides, the CDR3 is TGTGCCTGGAGACCGCAGGGGGCAAGACTGAACGAGCAGTACTTC.

The chain joins TRBV30 to TRBJ2-3; D perhaps matches TRBD2 (6 bases). This CDR3 region has 14 residues. With 0 bases removed from V and 0 bases from J, the gap between germline ends came to 7 bases. Germline V gene data show CDR1 as GTSNPN and CDR2 as SVGIG (reference sequence). The CDR3 region is CAWSVGGSTDTQYF. In nucleotides, the CDR3 is TGTGCCTGGAGTGTGGGAGGTAGCACAGATACGCAGTATTTT.

As for this clone: The identical CDR3 is also encoded by other nucleotide sequences in the sample. The chain recombines TRBV19 with TRBJ2-3; the D gene is possibly TRBD2 (6 bases). There are 14 residues in the CDR3. V was trimmed by 5 bases and J by 1 base, leaving 10 bases between them. CDR1 and CDR2 from the germline V gene are LNHDA and SQIVND (reference sequence). The CDR3 DNA follows: TGTGCCAGTAGTCCGTCGGGAGGCACAGATACGCAGTATTTT. It encodes CASSPSGGTDTQYF.

This clone occurred a few times. The J gene is TRBJ2-1, the V gene TRBV18; the D gene is possibly TRBD1 (6 bases). CDR3 length: 15 residues. The germline V and J ends were trimmed by 5 bases and 6 bases, with 17 bases remaining between them. Per the germline V gene, CDR1 is KGHSH and CDR2 is LQKENI. CDR3: CASSSEQGSSNEQFF. The CDR3 bases are TGTGCCAGCTCATCAGAACAGGGTTCAAGCAATGAGCAGTTCTTC.

V gene TRBV13 combines with J gene TRBJ2-3; 8 bases are a match to TRBD2. The CDR3 extends over 14 amino acids. Trimming removed 6 bases from V and 4 bases from J; junction bases left unmatched: 6. Germline V gene lookup returns CDR1 PRHDT and CDR2 FYEKMQ (reference sequence). CDR3 sequence: CASSGTGGPDTQYF. Here the CDR3 DNA reads TGTGCCAGCAGTGGAACGGGAGGGCCAGATACGCAGTATTTT. Full variable domain (outside the CDR3, taken from reference TRBV13 and TRBJ2-3): AAGVIQSPRHLIKEKRETATLKCYPIPRHDTVYWYQQGPGQDPQFLISFYEKMQSDKGSIPDRFSAQQFSDYHSELNMSSLELGDSALYFCASSGTGGPDTQYFGPGTRLTVL.

In DNA form, the CDR3 reads TGTGCCAGCAGTGAAGAGGCGGGAGCCTACAATGAGCAGTTCTTC. Residues: CASSEEAGAYNEQFF. V gene TRBV6-1 combines with J gene TRBJ2-1; 7 bases map to TRBD2. With V trimmed by 1 base and J by 2 bases, 2 bases remained unmatched. Germline V gene lookup returns CDR1 MNHNS and CDR2 SASEGT. This CDR3 comprises 15 residues.

This chain's CDR3 is CASSRRGGSGRNTGELFF. The CDR3 nucleotides read TGTGCCAGCAGTCGCCGTGGGGGAAGCGGGAGGAACACCGGGGAGCTGTTTTTT. The chain joins TRBV27 to TRBJ2-2, with 8 positions matching TRBD2. The V segment lost 5 bases and the J segment 1 base; nucleotides outside the gene matches: 12. This CDR3 is built from 18 residues. Germline V gene lookup returns CDR1 MNHEY and CDR2 SMNVEV (reference sequence).

V usage is TRBV5-4 and J usage is TRBJ1-2; unclear D gene. The CDR3 runs 15 residues. The germline V and J ends were trimmed by 1 base and 4 bases, with 14 bases remaining between them. Germline V gene sequence: CDR1 SGHNT, CDR2 YYREEE (reference sequence). The CDR3 region is CASSLISTALYGYTF. In nucleotides, the CDR3 is TGTGCCAGCAGCTTGATCTCCACTGCCCTCTATGGCTACACCTTC. Full variable domain (rest looked up from reference TRBV5-4 and TRBJ1-2): ETGVTQSPTHLIKTRGQQVTLRCSSQSGHNTVSWYQQALGQGPQFIFQYYREEENGRGNFPPRFSGLQFPNYSSELNVNALELDDSALYLCASSLISTALYGYTFGSGTRLTVV.

In this sample, this clone turned up once. The J gene is TRBJ1-2, the V gene TRBV28; 9 nucleotides align to TRBD1. Germline V gene sequence: CDR1 MDHEN, CDR2 SYDVKM. The CDR3 is 15 amino acids. The V and J ends lost 5 bases and 3 bases, in that order; junction bases with no gene match: 7. The CDR3 region has the DNA TGTGCCAGCAGTCTAACAGGGGGCCTTGACTATGGCTACACCTTC. Translation: CASSLTGGLDYGYTF.

J is TRBJ2-1 and V is TRBV6-5, with 7 positions matching TRBD2. Trimming at V came to 8 bases and at J to 1 base, leaving 2 bases not matched to a gene. This CDR3 has 13 amino acids. Germline lookup yields CDR1 MNHEY and CDR2 SVGAGI. Written as DNA, the CDR3 is TGTGCCAGCGCTAGCGGATCCTACAATGAGCAGTTCTTC. Protein product: CASASGSYNEQFF.

This clone was seen only a few times. The gene calls are TRBV10-3 and TRBJ2-2, with TRBD1 matching 8 bases. This CDR3 contains 15 residues. The germline CDR1 and CDR2 sequences are ENHRY and SYGVKD. The V gene end was trimmed by 6 bases and the J gene end by 0 bases; junction bases not matched to a gene: 3. Here the CDR3 reads CAISGQGPNTGELFF. CDR3 DNA: TGTGCCATCAGCGGACAGGGCCCGAACACCGGGGAGCTGTTTTTT.

The gene calls are TRBV6-1 and TRBJ2-3, with D perhaps matching TRBD2 (6 bases). The CDR3 is 13 residues long. V dropped 7 bases and J dropped 5 bases, with 13 bases sitting between them. The V gene's germline CDR1 is MNHNS and CDR2 SASEGT. Written as DNA, the CDR3 is TGTGCCAGCACCCGTCTGGGGGGAGATACGCAGTATTTT. Protein: CASTRLGGDTQYF.

The chain is built from TRBV19 and TRBJ1-2, with D maybe TRBD1 (6 bases). Germline V gene lookup returns CDR1 LNHDA and CDR2 SQIVND (reference sequence). This CDR3 spans 12 amino acids. V dropped 5 bases and J dropped 7 bases, with 11 bases sitting between them. CDR3 sequence reads: CASSPGHPGYTF. In nucleotides, the CDR3 is TGTGCCAGTAGTCCGGGACACCCTGGCTACACCTTC. Complete variable domain (other parts from reference TRBV19 and TRBJ1-2): DGGITQSPKYLFRKEGQNVTLSCEQNLNHDAMYWYRQDPGQGLRLIYYSQIVNDFQKGDIAEGYSVSREKKESFPLTVTSAQKNPTAFYLCASSPGHPGYTFGSGTRLTVV.

Only one count was recorded for this clone. The chain recombines TRBV4-1 with TRBJ2-5; possible D gene TRBD1, 5 bases. V shed 0 bases and J shed 7 bases, with 15 bases lying between them. Germline assignment: CDR1 MGHRA and CDR2 YSYEKL. The CDR3 runs to 15 residues. The CDR3 nucleotides read TGCGCCAGCAGCCAAGACTCAGGGTTAAGAGGGACCCAGTACTTC. It encodes CASSQDSGLRGTQYF.

The V gene is TRBV27, the J gene TRBJ2-3, with D possibly matching TRBD1 (7 bases). The germline CDR1 and CDR2 sequences are MNHEY and SMNVEV (reference sequence). CDR3 size: 17 residues. V was trimmed by 8 bases and J by 7 bases, leaving 28 bases between them. The CDR3 reads CASSKLAAEGAMNTQYF. CDR3 in DNA: TGTGCCAGCTCCAAACTCGCCGCGGAGGGGGCGATGAATACGCAGTATTTT.

Worth noting for this clone: Mismatch with germline at one junction end may stem from a read error. The gene calls are TRBV7-9 and TRBJ1-1, with D possibly being TRBD1 (6 bases). The germline gives CDR1 SEHNR, CDR2 FQNEAQ (reference sequence). The CDR3 contains 14 residues. CDR3 coding DNA: TGTTCCAGCAGCCCTAGATGGGACACCACTGAAGCTTTCTTT. This gives the protein CSSSPRWDTTEAFF.